The present TCR beta chain was sequenced within a study of T cell responses to AZD1222 COVID-19 vaccine. At the level of the study: Second-dose groups at about 4 or about 12 weeks were pooled. Points from the study as a whole: Nearly half of spike-specific TCRs reportedly target variant regions that are unmutated in the B.1.351 and B.1.1.7 variants. Dominant at 160-218 and 743-854, vaccine-associated CD4 TCRs also spanned spike. Baseline seropositivity occurred in only a handful of AZD1222 recipients.

V shed 6 bases, J shed 4 bases, and the junction held 5 bases outside the gene matches. Germline values: CDR1 MGHRA, CDR2 YSYEKL. CDR3 length equals 14 residues. For this clone: What it binds is not known.

Clones were read by immunoSEQ multiplex PCR, and TCRdb kept only the in-frame ones, dropping some. The table shows 140,000 or so clones, with 92% occurring only once. The sequences come from peripheral blood, collected on day 0 of AZD1222 vaccination. This sequence was found in an adult in good health. The chain carries TRBV4-1 and TRBJ1-4; TRBD1 agrees at 7 bases. The CDR3 loop reads CASRWTGLNEKLFF. For the CDR3, the DNA is TGCGCCAGCAGGTGGACAGGCCTTAATGAAAAACTGTTTTTT.